In this sample, the clone carrying this TCR beta chain turned up many times. The antigen remains undetermined. This sample is part of a study of CD8 T cells in ankylosing spondylitis. Study conclusions and caveats: Reportedly, disease-linked clones are significantly enriched in ankylosing spondylitis patients' matched synovial fluid. Characteristic of ankylosing spondylitis blood, it appeared, was a TCR beta motif comprising several highly homologous variants. Some of these motif variants have turned up before, in reports on reactive arthritis synovial fluid and blood.

The CDR3 runs 13 residues. The germline CDR1 and CDR2 sequences are ENHRY and SYGVKD. V lost 8 bases and J lost 2, with 13 bases in between. As the method for making TCR beta libraries, quantitative 5'-RACE with molecular barcodes was used. TCRdb redid the calling of the 5' RACE reads with MiXCR, one entry per CDR3 protein. The sample includes 750,000 to 850,000 distinct CDR3 sequences, about 10% seen only once; the top ten take 0.51%. This sequence joins TRBV10-3 and TRBJ2-7; D is ambiguous. The sequence derives from a male donor with ankylosing spondylitis. The specimen sequenced was blood, either unsorted or a sorted T cell fraction (not recorded which). This chain's CDR3 is CAIAVSQTYEQYF. The DNA for the CDR3 is TGTGCCATCGCAGTCAGCCAGACCTACGAGCAGTACTTC.